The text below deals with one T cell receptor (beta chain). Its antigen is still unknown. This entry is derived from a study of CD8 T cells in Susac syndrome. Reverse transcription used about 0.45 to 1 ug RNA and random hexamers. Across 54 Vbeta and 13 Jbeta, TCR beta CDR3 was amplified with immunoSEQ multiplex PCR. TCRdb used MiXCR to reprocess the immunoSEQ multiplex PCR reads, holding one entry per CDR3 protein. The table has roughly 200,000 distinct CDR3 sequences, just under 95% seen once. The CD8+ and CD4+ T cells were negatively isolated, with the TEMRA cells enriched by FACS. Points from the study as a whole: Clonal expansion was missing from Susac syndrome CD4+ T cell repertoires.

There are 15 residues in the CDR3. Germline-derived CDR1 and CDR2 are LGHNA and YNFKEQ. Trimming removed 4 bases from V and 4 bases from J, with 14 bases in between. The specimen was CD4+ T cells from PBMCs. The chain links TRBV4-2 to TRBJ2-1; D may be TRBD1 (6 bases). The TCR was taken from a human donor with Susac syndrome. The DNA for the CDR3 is TGTGCCAGCAGCCTGAATACAGGGTCTTACAATGAGCAGTTCTTC. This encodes CASSLNTGSYNEQFF.